The source of this T cell receptor (beta chain) is a study of blood T cell repertoires in COVID-19. In the study overall: T cells, B-cell-depleted T cells, or PBMCs supplied cDNA or gDNA.

As handled by the study authors: Counts of nucleated cells, estimated from reference gene primer amplification, were obtained. Measured with immunoSEQ multiplex PCR; TCRdb has only the in-frame clones, and not every one. Clone size and the V and J calls come from that table; the DNA yielded D and trimming. Of roughly 170,000 clones in the sample, over 80% are singletons; the top ten hold under 4.5%. There are 16 residues in the CDR3. The V gene end was trimmed by 5 bases and the J gene end by 2 bases; junction bases not matched to a gene: 6. CDR1 is SGHVS, CDR2 FQNEAQ, per germline. Participants were aged about 18 to 100 years from about 25 US areas.

Sequencing input: PBMCs or T cells enriched from blood (not recorded which). The sequence derives from a woman aged 45-59 years who had recovered from COVID-19. This chain links TRBV7-8 with TRBJ2-3; TRBD2 aligns across 11 bases. The CDR3 here is CASSPAGLAATDTQYF. For the CDR3, the DNA is TGTGCCAGCAGCCCAGCGGGACTAGCGGCCACAGATACGCAGTATTTT.